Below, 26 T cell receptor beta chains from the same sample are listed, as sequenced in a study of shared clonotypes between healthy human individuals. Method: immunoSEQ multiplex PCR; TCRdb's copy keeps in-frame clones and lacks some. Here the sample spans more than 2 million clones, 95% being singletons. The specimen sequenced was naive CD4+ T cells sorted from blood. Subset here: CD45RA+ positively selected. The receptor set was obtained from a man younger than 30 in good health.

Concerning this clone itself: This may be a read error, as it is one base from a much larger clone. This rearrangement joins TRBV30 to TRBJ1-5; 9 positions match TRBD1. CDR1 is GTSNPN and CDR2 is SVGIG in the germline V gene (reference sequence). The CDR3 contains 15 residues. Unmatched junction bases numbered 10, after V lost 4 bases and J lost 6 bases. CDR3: CAWNTGQGSGQPQHF. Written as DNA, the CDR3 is TGTGCCTGGAATACGGGACAGGGATCTGGTCAGCCCCAGCATTTT.

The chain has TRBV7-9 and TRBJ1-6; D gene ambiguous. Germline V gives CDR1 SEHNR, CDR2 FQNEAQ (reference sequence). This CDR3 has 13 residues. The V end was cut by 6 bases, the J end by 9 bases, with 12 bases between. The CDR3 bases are TGTGCCAGCAGAAAAACCCCCCGTTCACCCCTCCACTTT. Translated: CASRKTPRSPLHF.

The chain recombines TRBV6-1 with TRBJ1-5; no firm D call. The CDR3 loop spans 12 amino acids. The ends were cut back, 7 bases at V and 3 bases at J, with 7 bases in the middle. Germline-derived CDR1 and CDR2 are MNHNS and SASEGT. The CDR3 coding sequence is TGTGCCAGCAATGTCATCAATCAGCCCCAGCATTTT. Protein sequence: CASNVINQPQHF.

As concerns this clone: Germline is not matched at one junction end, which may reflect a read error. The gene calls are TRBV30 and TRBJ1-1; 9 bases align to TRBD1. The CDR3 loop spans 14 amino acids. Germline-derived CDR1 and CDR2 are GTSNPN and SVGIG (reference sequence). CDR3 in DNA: TGTGCCTGGAGTGCCCTTCGGACAGGGGCATTTCTTCTCTTT. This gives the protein CAWSALRTGAFLLF.

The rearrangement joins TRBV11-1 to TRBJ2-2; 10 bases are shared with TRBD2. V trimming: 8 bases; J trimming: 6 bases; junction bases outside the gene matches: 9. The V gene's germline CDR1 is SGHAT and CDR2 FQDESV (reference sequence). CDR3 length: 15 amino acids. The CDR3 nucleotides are TGTGCCAGCGGGGTTGGTCTAGCGGGGGCCGGGGAGCTGTTTTTT. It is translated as CASGVGLAGAGELFF.

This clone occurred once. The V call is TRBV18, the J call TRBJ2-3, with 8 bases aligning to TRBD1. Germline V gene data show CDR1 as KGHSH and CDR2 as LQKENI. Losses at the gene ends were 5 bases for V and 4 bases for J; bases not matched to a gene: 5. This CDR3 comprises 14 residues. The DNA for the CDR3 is TGTGCCAGCTCATCCCAGGGGGCTGCAGATACGCAGTATTTT. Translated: CASSSQGAADTQYF.

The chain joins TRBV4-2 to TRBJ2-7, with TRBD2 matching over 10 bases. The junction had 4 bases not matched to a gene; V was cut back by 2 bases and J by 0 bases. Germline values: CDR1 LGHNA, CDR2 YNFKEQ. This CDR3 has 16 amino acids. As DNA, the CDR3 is TGTGCCAGCAGCCAACCTAGCGGGGGTATCTCCTACGAGCAGTACTTC. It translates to CASSQPSGGISYEQYF.

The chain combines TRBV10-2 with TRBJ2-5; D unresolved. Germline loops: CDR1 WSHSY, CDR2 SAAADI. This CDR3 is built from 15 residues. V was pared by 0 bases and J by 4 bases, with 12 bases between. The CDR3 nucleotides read TGCGCCAGCAGTGAGTCTGTCAGCACGGCAGAGACCCAGTACTTC. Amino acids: CASSESVSTAETQYF.

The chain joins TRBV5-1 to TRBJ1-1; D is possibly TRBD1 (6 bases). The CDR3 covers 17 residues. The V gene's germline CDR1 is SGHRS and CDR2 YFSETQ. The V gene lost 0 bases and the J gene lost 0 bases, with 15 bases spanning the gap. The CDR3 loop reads CASSLGTANYLNTEAFF. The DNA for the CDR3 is TGCGCCAGCAGCTTGGGGACAGCAAACTACTTGAACACTGAAGCTTTCTTT.

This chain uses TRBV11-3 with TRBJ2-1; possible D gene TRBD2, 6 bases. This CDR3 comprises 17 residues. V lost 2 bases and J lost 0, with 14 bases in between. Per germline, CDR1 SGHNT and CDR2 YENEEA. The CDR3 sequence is CASSLSGIGSSYNEQFF. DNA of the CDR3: TGTGCCAGCAGCTTATCTGGGATCGGGAGCTCCTACAATGAGCAGTTCTTC.

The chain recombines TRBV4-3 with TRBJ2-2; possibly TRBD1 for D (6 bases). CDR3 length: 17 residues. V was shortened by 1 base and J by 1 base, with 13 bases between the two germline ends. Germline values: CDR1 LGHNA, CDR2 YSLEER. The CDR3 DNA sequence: TGCGCCAGCAGCCAAGCGTTGGACAGCCTGAACACCGGGGAGCTGTTTTTT. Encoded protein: CASSQALDSLNTGELFF.

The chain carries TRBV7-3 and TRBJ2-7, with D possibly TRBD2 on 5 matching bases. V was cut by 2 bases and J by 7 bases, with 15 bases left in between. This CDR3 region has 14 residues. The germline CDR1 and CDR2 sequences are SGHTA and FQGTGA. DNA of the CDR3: TGTGCCAGCAGCTTAGGACCCGTCGGAGGAGAGCAGTACTTC. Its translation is CASSLGPVGGEQYF. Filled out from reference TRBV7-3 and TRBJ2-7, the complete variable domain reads GAGVSQTPSNKVTEKGKYVELRCDPISGHTALYWYRQSLGQGPEFLIYFQGTGAADDSGLPNDRFFAVRPEGSVSTLKIQRTERGDSAVYLCASSLGPVGGEQYFGPGTRLTVT.

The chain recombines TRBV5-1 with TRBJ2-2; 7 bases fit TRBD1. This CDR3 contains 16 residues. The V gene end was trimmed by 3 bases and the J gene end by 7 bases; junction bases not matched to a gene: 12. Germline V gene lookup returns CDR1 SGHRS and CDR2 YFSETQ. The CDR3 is CASSSANRGWNGELFF. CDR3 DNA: TGCGCCAGCAGCTCCGCGAACAGGGGCTGGAACGGGGAGCTGTTTTTT.

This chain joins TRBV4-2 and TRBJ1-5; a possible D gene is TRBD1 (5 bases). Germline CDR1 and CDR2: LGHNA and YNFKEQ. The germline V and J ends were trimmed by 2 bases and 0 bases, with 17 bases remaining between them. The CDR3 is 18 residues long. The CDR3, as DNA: TGTGCCAGCAGCCAATCGCCGGGACGGGCGGATAGCAATCAGCCCCAGCATTTT. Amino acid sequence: CASSQSPGRADSNQPQHF.

Here the CDR3 reads CASSILIPGTGVKTQYF. DNA for the CDR3: TGTGCCAGTAGTATTCTTATTCCAGGGACAGGGGTGAAGACCCAGTACTTC. V usage is TRBV19 and J usage is TRBJ2-5; 10 nucleotides agree with TRBD1. CDR3 length: 17 amino acids. V lost 3 bases, J lost 6 bases, and 13 bases stayed unmatched. Germline-derived CDR1 and CDR2 are LNHDA and SQIVND (reference sequence).

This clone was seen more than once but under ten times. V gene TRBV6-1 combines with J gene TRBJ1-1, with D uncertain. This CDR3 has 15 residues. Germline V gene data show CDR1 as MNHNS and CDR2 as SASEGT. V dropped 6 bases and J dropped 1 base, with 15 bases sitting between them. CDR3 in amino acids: CASRSYTGKNTEAFF. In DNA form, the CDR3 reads TGTGCCAGCAGGTCTTATACCGGGAAGAACACTGAAGCTTTCTTT.

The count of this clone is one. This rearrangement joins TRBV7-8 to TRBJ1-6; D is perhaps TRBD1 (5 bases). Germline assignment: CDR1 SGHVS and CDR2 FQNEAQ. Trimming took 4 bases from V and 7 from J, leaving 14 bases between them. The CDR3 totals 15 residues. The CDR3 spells CASSSTGTENSPLHF. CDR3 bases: TGTGCCAGCAGCTCGACCGGGACCGAGAATTCACCCCTCCACTTT.

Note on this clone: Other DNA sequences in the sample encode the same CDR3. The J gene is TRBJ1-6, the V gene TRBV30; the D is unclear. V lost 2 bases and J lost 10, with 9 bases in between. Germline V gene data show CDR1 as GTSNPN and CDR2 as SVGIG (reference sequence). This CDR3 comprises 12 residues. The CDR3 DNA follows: TGTGCCTGGAGTAGGTCAAACTCACCCCTCCACTTT. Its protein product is CAWSRSNSPLHF.

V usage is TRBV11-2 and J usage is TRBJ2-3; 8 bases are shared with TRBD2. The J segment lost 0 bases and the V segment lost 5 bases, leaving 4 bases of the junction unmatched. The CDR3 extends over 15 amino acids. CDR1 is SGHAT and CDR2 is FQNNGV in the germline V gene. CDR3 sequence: CASSRTSGSTDTQYF. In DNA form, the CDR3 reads TGTGCCAGCAGCAGAACTAGCGGCAGCACAGATACGCAGTATTTT. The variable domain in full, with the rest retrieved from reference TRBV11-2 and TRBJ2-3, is EAGVAQSPRYKIIEKRQSVAFWCNPISGHATLYWYQQILGQGPKLLIQFQNNGVVDDSQLPKDRFSAERLKGVDSTLKIQPAKLEDSAVYLCASSRTSGSTDTQYFGPGTRLTVL.

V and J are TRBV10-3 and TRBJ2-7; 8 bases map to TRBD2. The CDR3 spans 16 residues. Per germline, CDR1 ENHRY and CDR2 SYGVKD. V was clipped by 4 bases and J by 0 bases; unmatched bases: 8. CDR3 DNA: TGTGCCATCAGTGCCTCTAGCGGGTCCCGCTCCTACGAGCAGTACTTC. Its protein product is CAISASSGSRSYEQYF.

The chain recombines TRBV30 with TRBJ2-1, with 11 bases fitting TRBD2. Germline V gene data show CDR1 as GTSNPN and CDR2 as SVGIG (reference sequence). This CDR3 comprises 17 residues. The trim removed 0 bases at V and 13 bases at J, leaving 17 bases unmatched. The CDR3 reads CAWSVTSIAGGLASQFF. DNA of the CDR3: TGTGCCTGGAGTGTAACGAGTATAGCGGGAGGGTTAGCCTCCCAGTTCTTC.

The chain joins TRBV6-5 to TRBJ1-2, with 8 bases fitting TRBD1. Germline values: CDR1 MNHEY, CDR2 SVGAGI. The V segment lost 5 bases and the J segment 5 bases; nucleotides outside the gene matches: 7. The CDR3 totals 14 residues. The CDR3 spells CASSQSTGAYGYTF. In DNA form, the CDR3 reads TGTGCCAGCAGTCAGTCGACAGGGGCATATGGCTACACCTTC.

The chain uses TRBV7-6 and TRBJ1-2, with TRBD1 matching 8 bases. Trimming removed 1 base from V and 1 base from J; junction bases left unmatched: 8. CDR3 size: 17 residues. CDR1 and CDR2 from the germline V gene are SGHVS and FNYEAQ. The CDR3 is CASSLGGQGGVNYGYTF. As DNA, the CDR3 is TGTGCCAGCAGCTTAGGAGGACAGGGCGGCGTTAACTATGGCTACACCTTC.

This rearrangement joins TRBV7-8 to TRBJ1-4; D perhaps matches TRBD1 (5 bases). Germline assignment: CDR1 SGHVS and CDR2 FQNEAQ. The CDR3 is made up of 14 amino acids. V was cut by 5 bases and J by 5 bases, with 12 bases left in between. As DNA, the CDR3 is TGTGCCAGCAGCCCAGGGACCGGCAATGAAAAACTGTTTTTT. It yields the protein CASSPGTGNEKLFF.

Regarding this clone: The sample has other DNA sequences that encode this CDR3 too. The chain's CDR3 is CASSPPSNEQFF. The CDR3 DNA reads as TGTGCCAGCAGCCCACCTTCCAATGAGCAGTTCTTC. This rearrangement joins TRBV7-9 to TRBJ2-1; D gene ambiguous. Per the germline V gene, CDR1 is SEHNR and CDR2 is FQNEAQ (reference sequence). Trimming removed 5 bases at V and 6 bases at J, with 8 bases between. This CDR3 spans 12 amino acids.

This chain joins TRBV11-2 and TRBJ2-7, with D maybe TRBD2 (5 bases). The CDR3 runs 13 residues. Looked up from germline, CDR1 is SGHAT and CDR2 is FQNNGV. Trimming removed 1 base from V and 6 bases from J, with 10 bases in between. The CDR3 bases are TGTGCCAGCAGCTTAGGAGGGTTTGGCGAGCAGTACTTC. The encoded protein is CASSLGGFGEQYF.